This T cell receptor beta chain was documented in a study of T cell repertoires in cytomegalovirus infection. About the research overall: Based on public TCR beta signatures, there were indications of CMV infection and of a matching HLA type. Findings and limits, study-wide: It was HLA-C-restricted CMV-specific TCR beta clonotypes that dominated the response ex vivo. Cumulative frequency (of public TCR beta family members) identified carriers of CMV plus the relevant HLA.

The CDR3 is made up of 15 amino acids. Trimming stripped 3 bases from V and 0 bases from J, with 10 bases between. Germline V gene data show CDR1 as MGHRA and CDR2 as YSYEKL. A few counts support this clonotype. Its antigen is undetermined. TCRdb fed the reads into MiXCR, producing one record per CDR3 protein. Of 200,000 to 250,000 distinct CDR3 sequences detected, 22% appear once; the ten largest clones hold about 20%. The sample comprised CD8+ T cells from PBMCs. The clonotype comes from a human donor in good health (CMV status not recorded). Some clones in this sample may be carry-over from other donors' samples. V gene TRBV4-1 combines with J gene TRBJ2-3; D perhaps matches TRBD1 (6 bases). CDR3 residues: CASSHRDTSTDTQYF. DNA of the CDR3: TGCGCCAGCAGCCACCGGGACACCAGCACAGATACGCAGTATTTT.